The 21 T cell receptor beta chains in this list originate from one sample, sequenced in a study of T-cell reconstitution after alpha-beta-depleted transplantation in children. Unique molecular identifiers were incorporated into the prepared TCRbeta library. TCRdb re-derived calls from the PCR reads in MiXCR, one entry per CDR3 protein. This table holds approximately 340,000 distinct CDR3 sequences, about a tenth found once. Material: PBMCs from the stem cell graft donor, obtained from the stem cell graft. The receptors shown here come from a human donor who donated a stem cell graft to a child with acute lymphoblastic leukemia.

This chain connects TRBV20-1 to TRBJ2-1; 11 nucleotides line up with TRBD2. This CDR3 has 15 amino acids. The V gene end was trimmed by 1 base and the J gene end by 7 bases; junction bases not matched to a gene: 6. In germline, CDR1 is DFQATT, CDR2 SNEGSKA (reference sequence). CDR3 protein: CSARGIAGGQNEQFF. DNA for the CDR3: TGCAGTGCTAGAGGAATAGCGGGAGGGCAGAATGAGCAGTTCTTC.

The rearrangement links TRBV7-9 to TRBJ2-7; TRBD1 agrees at 9 bases. Germline CDR1 and CDR2: SEHNR and FQNEAQ (reference sequence). The CDR3 totals 15 residues. After removal of 5 bases from V and 5 bases from J, the junction contained 10 bases not matched to a gene. The CDR3: CASSPTGTGKDEQYF. Written as DNA, the CDR3 is TGTGCCAGCAGCCCGACCGGGACAGGGAAAGACGAGCAGTACTTC.

This clonotype was counted ten times or more. V gene TRBV5-1 combines with J gene TRBJ2-5, with D uncertain. Trimming removed 1 base at V and 4 bases at J, with 5 bases between. CDR3 size: 12 residues. Germline CDR1 is SGHRS and CDR2 is YFSETQ. The CDR3 here is CASSLLGETQYF. In DNA, the CDR3 is TGCGCCAGCAGCTTGTTGGGAGAGACCCAGTACTTC.

The chain employs TRBV27 and TRBJ2-2; D not resolved. Germline lookup yields CDR1 MNHEY and CDR2 SMNVEV (reference sequence). The CDR3 loop spans 13 amino acids. The V gene lost 5 bases and the J gene lost 4 bases, with 8 bases spanning the gap. The CDR3 DNA is TGTGCCAGCAGTCACCCACCCACCGGGGAGCTGTTTTTT. Protein product: CASSHPPTGELFF.

As regards this clonotype: The junction does not match germline at one end; this may be a read error. V gene TRBV5-1 combines with J gene TRBJ2-7; 9 bases align to TRBD2. The CDR3 totals 13 residues. Germline CDR1 is SGHRS and CDR2 is YFSETQ. The CDR3, as DNA: TGCGCCAGCGCGGGGACTAGCAAGTACGACCAGTACTTC. Protein sequence: CASAGTSKYDQYF. Supplemented by reference TRBV5-1 and TRBJ2-7, the full variable domain reads KAGVTQTPRYLIKTRGQQVTLSCSPISGHRSVSWYQQTPGQGLQFLFEYFSETQRNKGNFPGRFSGRQFSNSRSEMNVSTLELGDSALYLCASAGTSKYDQYFGPGTRLTVT.

The chain combines TRBV4-3 with TRBJ2-1, with 14 bases fitting TRBD2. Germline lookup yields CDR1 LGHNA and CDR2 YSLEER. The CDR3 has 16 amino acids. V was clipped by 3 bases and J by 5 bases; unmatched bases: 3. CDR3 sequence: CASSHEGLAGDNEQFF. CDR3 DNA: TGCGCCAGCAGCCATGAGGGACTAGCGGGAGACAATGAGCAGTTCTTC.

The chain has TRBV7-9 and TRBJ1-1; D is ambiguous. CDR1 and CDR2 (germline): SEHNR, FQNEAQ (reference sequence). CDR3 length: 13 amino acids. Trimming left V 6 bases short and J 8 bases short, with 16 bases between. As DNA, the CDR3 is TGTGCCAGCAGGTTGGAGATGGGGAGAGAAGCTTTCTTT. It codes for CASRLEMGREAFF.

CDR3 bases: TGTGCCAGCAGCTCACAATCTAGCGGGAGGTTCAAGGACCCCTACGAGCAGTACTTC. It codes for CASSSQSSGRFKDPYEQYF. V gene TRBV11-1 combines with J gene TRBJ2-7; 11 nucleotides align to TRBD2. Germline assignment: CDR1 SGHAT and CDR2 FQDESV (reference sequence). This CDR3 comprises 19 residues. J lost 2 bases, V lost 4 bases, and 16 bases had no gene match.

The chain joins TRBV10-3 to TRBJ2-3, with 8 nucleotides matching TRBD2. This CDR3 region has 14 residues. Germline-derived CDR1 and CDR2 are ENHRY and SYGVKD. The ends lost 4 bases at V and 10 bases at J; junction bases unmatched: 10. The CDR3 region is CAISVESTGGAQYF. Here the CDR3 DNA reads TGTGCCATCAGTGTTGAGTCGACGGGAGGGGCGCAGTATTTT.

For this clonotype: Germline is not matched at one junction end, which may reflect a read error. The chain employs TRBV7-7 and TRBJ2-2, with TRBD1 matching 8 bases. The CDR3 consists of 14 residues. CDR1 SSHAT and CDR2 FNYEAQ come from the germline V gene (reference sequence). CDR3 sequence: CASSQRQGSGELFF. CDR3 in DNA: TGTGCTAGCAGCCAACGACAGGGGTCCGGGGAGCTGTTTTTT.

This clonotype was detected a few times. The V gene is TRBV29-1, the J gene TRBJ2-5, with TRBD1 identical over 10 bases. This CDR3 has 14 amino acids. CDR1 is SQVTM and CDR2 is ANQGSEA in the germline V gene. V dropped 7 bases and J dropped 5; count of bases not matched to a gene: 10. CDR3 sequence: CSAETGGVGETQYF. The CDR3 DNA sequence: TGCAGCGCCGAGACAGGGGGCGTTGGGGAGACCCAGTACTTC.

This clonotype was counted only a few times. V and J are TRBV20-1 and TRBJ2-1; the match to TRBD2 covers 14 bases. Germline CDR1 reads DFQATT; CDR2 reads SNEGSKA (reference sequence). This CDR3 spans 16 amino acids. With 5 bases clipped from V and 4 bases from J, the junction kept 7 bases outside the gene matches. The CDR3: CSAPSGTSGSYNEQFF. CDR3 sequence (DNA): TGCAGTGCTCCCTCAGGGACTAGCGGGAGTTACAATGAGCAGTTCTTC.

This clonotype was counted ten times or more. The rearrangement links TRBV28 to TRBJ2-1; TRBD2 matches 11 bases. This CDR3 region has 15 residues. The germline V gene has CDR1 MDHEN and CDR2 SYDVKM. The J segment lost 5 bases and the V segment lost 6 bases, leaving 6 bases of the junction unmatched. CDR3 sequence (DNA): TGTGCCAGCAGCCGCGTAGCGGGAGGGCACAATGAGCAGTTCTTC. Residues: CASSRVAGGHNEQFF.

This clonotype was observed a few times. The chain joins TRBV9 to TRBJ1-5, with D possibly TRBD1 on 5 matching bases. This CDR3 has 15 amino acids. Germline loops: CDR1 SGDLS, CDR2 YYNGEE. V lost 0 bases and J 6 bases, leaving 13 bases between the germline ends. In nucleotides, the CDR3 is TGTGCCAGCAGCGTAGGGGACGGAGGAGTTCAGCCCCAGCATTTT. It codes for CASSVGDGGVQPQHF.

This clonotype was seen more than once but under ten times. The chain has TRBV7-3 and TRBJ2-1; D unresolved. CDR1 is SGHTA, CDR2 FQGTGA, per germline. CDR3 length equals 15 residues. The V end was cut by 3 bases, the J end by 0 bases, with 9 bases between. CDR3 loop: CASSFLVSSYNEQFF. For the CDR3, the DNA is TGTGCCAGCAGCTTTCTAGTGAGCTCCTACAATGAGCAGTTCTTC. The full variable domain, in which reference TRBV7-3 and TRBJ2-1 provide the parts outside the CDR3, is GAGVSQTPSNKVTEKGKYVELRCDPISGHTALYWYRQSLGQGPEFLIYFQGTGAADDSGLPNDRFFAVRPEGSVSTLKIQRTERGDSAVYLCASSFLVSSYNEQFFGPGTRLTVL.

This clonotype appeared a few times. The rearrangement links TRBV27 to TRBJ2-7; no clear D. V was clipped by 7 bases and J by 2 bases, with 6 bases between them. Germline values: CDR1 MNHEY, CDR2 SMNVEV (reference sequence). This CDR3 contains 11 residues. The CDR3: CASTPPYEQYF. CDR3 nucleotides: TGTGCCAGCACCCCTCCCTACGAGCAGTACTTC.

This clonotype was recorded at least ten times. The V call is TRBV12-3 or TRBV12-4, the J call TRBJ1-5; TRBD1 is a possible D gene (6 bases). Deletions cut 7 bases from V and 4 bases from J, with 11 bases between. This CDR3 comprises 13 residues. The DNA of the CDR3 is TGTGCCAGCACCTTCCAGGGGAATCAGCCCCAGCATTTT. Translating gives CASTFQGNQPQHF.

This clonotype appeared a few times. The rearrangement uses TRBV20-1 and TRBJ2-2, with TRBD2 identical over 8 bases. CDR1 DFQATT and CDR2 SNEGSKA come from the germline V gene (reference sequence). The CDR3 runs to 18 residues. V gave up 6 bases and J gave up 0 bases; unmatched junction bases: 15. For the CDR3, the DNA is TGCAGTGCCAGTAGGCCCATACTAGCGGACACGAACACCGGGGAGCTGTTTTTT. Translating it yields CSASRPILADTNTGELFF.

J is TRBJ2-1 and V is TRBV5-1; 8 bases agree with TRBD2. J gave up 11 bases and V 2 bases, and 12 bases lay outside the gene matches. There are 15 residues in the CDR3. Germline V gene lookup returns CDR1 SGHRS and CDR2 YFSETQ. Here the CDR3 reads CASSLLAGGRDQQFF. In DNA form, the CDR3 reads TGCGCCAGCAGCTTATTGGCGGGAGGACGGGATCAGCAGTTCTTC.

This clonotype was seen a few times. The rearrangement links TRBV27 to TRBJ2-7; 10 bases align to TRBD1. The germline V gene encodes CDR1 MNHEY and CDR2 SMNVEV (reference sequence). With 0 bases clipped from V and 3 bases from J, the junction kept 5 bases outside the gene matches. This CDR3 region has 16 residues. CDR3 coding DNA: TGTGCCAGCAGTTTATCGACAGGGGGCGGTGGCTACGAGCAGTACTTC. It codes for CASSLSTGGGGYEQYF.

The sample holds many counts of this clonotype. The genes are TRBV29-1 and TRBJ2-2, with a weak D call TRBD2 (6 bases). V lost 3 bases and J lost 4, with 9 bases in between. Germline CDR1 SQVTM, CDR2 ANQGSEA. This CDR3 spans 13 amino acids. The CDR3 DNA sequence: TGCAGCGTTGATGCGGGAACCACCGGGGAGCTGTTTTTT. As protein: CSVDAGTTGELFF.